What follows describes a single T cell receptor (beta chain). One end of the junction is discordant with germline, which a read error may explain. The data were taken from a study of T cells in Graves' hyperthyroidism and ophthalmopathy. The CDR3 is 16 amino acids. Germline values: CDR1 MDHEN, CDR2 SYDVKM. The source material, RNA transcripts, was used to amplify TCR beta CDR3 regions. The primer set for the first-round RT-PCR of the TCR CDR3 was HTBI. TCRdb ran MiXCR on the multiplex PCR reads and lists one entry per CDR3 protein. The sample includes 500,000 to 550,000 distinct CDR3 sequences, about 20% seen only once; the top ten take over 45%.

The clonotype comes from a middle-aged man with Graves' ophthalmopathy. This chain joins TRBV28 and TRBJ2-3; either TRBD1 or TRBD2 may supply D (6 bases each). The sample comprised blood. The CDR3 here is CAGSLAARGFSSTQYF. The CDR3 DNA sequence: TGTGCCGGCAGTTTAGCGGCTAGGGGGTTCTCAAGTACGCAGTATTTT.